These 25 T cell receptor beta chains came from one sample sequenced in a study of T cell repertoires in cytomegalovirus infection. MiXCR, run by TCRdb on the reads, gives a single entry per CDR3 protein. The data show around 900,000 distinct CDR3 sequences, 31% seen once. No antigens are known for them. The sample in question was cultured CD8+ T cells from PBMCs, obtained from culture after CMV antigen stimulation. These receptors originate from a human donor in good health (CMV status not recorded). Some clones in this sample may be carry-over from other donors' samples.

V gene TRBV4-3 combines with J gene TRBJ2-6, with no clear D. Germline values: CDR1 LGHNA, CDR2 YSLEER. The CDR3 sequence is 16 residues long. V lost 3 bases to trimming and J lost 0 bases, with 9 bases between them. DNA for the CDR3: TGCGCCAGCAGCCAGTTGGACGGCTCTGGGGCCAACGTCCTGACTTTC. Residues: CASSQLDGSGANVLTF.

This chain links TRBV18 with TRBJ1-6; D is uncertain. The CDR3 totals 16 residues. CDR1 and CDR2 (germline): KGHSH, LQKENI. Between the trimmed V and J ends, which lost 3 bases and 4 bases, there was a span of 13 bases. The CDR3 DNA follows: TGTGCCAGCTCACCTCTCGTAACAGATTATAATTCACCCCTCCACTTT. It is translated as CASSPLVTDYNSPLHF. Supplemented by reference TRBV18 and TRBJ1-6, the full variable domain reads NAGVMQNPRHLVRRRGQEARLRCSPMKGHSHVYWYRQLPEEGLKFMVYLQKENIIDESGMPKERFSAEFPKEGPSILRIQQVVRGDSAAYFCASSPLVTDYNSPLHFGNGTRLTVT.

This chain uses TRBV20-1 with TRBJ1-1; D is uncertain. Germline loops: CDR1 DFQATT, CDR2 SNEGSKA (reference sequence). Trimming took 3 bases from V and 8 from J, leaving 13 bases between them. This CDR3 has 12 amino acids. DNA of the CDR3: TGCAGTGCTAGGTACGAGAACAAGGAAGCTTTCTTT. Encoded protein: CSARYENKEAFF.

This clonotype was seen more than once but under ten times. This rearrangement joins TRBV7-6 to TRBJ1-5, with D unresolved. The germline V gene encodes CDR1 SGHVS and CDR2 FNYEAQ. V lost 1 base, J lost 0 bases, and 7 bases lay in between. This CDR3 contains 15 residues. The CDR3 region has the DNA TGTGCCAGCAGCTTAGGCAGCGGTAGCAATCAGCCCCAGCATTTT. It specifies CASSLGSGSNQPQHF.

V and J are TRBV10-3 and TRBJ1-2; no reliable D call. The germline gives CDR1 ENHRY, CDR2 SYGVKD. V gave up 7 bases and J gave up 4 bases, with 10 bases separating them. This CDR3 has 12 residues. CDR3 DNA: TGTGCCATCAAACTAGAGGCCTATGGCTACACCTTC. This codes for CAIKLEAYGYTF.

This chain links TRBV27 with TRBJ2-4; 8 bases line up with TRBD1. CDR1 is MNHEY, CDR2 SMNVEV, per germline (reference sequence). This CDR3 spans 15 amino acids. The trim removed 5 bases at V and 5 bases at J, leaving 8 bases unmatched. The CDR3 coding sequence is TGTGCCAGCAGTCCCTATGGACAGGGAGAAAACATTCAGTACTTC. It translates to CASSPYGQGENIQYF.

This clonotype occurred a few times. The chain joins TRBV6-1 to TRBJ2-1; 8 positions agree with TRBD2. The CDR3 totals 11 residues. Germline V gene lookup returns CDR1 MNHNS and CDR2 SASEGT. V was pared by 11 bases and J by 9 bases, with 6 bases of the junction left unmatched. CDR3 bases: TGTGCCGCTCGGGGGGGTAGTGAGCAGTTCTTC. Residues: CAARGGSEQFF.

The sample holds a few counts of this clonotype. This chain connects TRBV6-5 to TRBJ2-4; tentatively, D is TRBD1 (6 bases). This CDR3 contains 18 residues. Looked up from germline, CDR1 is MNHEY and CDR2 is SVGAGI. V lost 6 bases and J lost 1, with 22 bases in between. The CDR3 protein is CASSLGDKPWGAKNIQYF. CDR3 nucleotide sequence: TGTGCCAGCAGCCTGGGGGACAAACCGTGGGGGGCCAAAAACATTCAGTACTTC.

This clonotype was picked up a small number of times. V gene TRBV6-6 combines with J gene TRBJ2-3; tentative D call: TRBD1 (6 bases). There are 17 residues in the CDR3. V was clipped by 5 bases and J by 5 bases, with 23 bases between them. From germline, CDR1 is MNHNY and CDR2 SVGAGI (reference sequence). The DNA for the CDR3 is TGTGCCAGCAGTGCAATACCCCCGTCCGGACAGATAGATACGCAGTATTTT. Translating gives CASSAIPPSGQIDTQYF.

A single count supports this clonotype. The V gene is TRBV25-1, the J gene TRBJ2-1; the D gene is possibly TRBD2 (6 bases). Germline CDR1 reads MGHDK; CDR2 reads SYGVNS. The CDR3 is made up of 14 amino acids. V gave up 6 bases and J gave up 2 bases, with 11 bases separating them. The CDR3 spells CASRGLSPYNEQFF. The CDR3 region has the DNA TGTGCCAGCAGGGGACTGTCCCCCTACAATGAGCAGTTCTTC.

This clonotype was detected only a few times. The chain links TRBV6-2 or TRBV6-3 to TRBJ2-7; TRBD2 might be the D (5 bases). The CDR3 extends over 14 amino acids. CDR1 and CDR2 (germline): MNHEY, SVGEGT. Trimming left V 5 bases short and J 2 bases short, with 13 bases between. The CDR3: CASSHRGSPYEQYV. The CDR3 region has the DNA TGTGCCAGCAGTCACCGAGGGAGCCCCTACGAGCAGTACGTC.

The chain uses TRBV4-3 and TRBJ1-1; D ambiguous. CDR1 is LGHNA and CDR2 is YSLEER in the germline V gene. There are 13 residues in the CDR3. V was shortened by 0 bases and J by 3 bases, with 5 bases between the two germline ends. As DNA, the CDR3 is TGCGCCAGCAGCCAAGACAGTTACACTGAAGCTTTCTTT. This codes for CASSQDSYTEAFF.

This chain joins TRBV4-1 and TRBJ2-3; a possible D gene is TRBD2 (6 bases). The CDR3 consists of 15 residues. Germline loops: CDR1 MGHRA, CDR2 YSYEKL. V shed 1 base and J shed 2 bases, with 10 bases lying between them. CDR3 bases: TGCGCCAGCAGCCAAGGGACTATATTCACAGATACGCAGTATTTT. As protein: CASSQGTIFTDTQYF.

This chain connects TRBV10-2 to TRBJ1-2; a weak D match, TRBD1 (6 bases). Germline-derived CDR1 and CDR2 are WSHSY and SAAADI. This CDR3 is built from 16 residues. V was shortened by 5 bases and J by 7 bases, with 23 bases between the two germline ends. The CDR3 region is CASSNNPGDTVSGYTF. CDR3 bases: TGCGCCAGCAGTAACAATCCCGGGGACACAGTGAGTGGCTACACCTTC.

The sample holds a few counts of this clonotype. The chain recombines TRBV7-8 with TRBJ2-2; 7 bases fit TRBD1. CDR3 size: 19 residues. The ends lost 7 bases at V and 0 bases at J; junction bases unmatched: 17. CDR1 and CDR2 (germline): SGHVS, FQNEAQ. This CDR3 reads CASTGTATPEKSNTGELFF. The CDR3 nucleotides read TGTGCCAGCACGGGGACAGCGACTCCGGAGAAATCGAACACCGGGGAGCTGTTTTTT.

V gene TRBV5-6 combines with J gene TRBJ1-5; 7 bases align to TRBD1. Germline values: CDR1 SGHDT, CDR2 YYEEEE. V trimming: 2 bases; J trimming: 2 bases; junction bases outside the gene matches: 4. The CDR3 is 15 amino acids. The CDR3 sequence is CASSFFRGGNQPQHF. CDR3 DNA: TGTGCCAGCAGCTTTTTCAGGGGGGGCAATCAGCCCCAGCATTTT.

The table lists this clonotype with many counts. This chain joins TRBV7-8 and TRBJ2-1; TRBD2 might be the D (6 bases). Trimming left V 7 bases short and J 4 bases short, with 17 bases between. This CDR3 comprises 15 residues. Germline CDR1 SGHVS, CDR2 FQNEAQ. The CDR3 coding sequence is TGTGCCAGCACCCTCAGGAGCGGGCGGTACAATGAGCAGTTCTTC. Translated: CASTLRSGRYNEQFF.

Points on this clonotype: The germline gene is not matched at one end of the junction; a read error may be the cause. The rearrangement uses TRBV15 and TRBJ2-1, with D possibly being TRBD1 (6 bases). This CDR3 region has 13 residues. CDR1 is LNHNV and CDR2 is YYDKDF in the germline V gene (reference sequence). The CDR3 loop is CTTSKGTNNEQFF. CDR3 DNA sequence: TGTACCACCAGCAAAGGGACAAACAATGAGCAGTTCTTC. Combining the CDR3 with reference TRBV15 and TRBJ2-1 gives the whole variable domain DAMVIQNPRYQVTQFGKPVTLSCSQTLNHNVMYWYQQKSSQAPKLLFHYYDKDFNNEADTPDNFQSRRPNTSFCFLDIRSPGLGDTAMYLCTTSKGTNNEQFFGPGTRLTVL.

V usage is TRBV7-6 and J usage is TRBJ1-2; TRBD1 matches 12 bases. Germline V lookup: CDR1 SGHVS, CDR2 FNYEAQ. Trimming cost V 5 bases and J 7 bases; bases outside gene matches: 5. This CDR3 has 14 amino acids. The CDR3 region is CASSLGTGGVGYTF. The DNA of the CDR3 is TGTGCCAGCAGCCTAGGGACAGGGGGCGTTGGCTACACCTTC.

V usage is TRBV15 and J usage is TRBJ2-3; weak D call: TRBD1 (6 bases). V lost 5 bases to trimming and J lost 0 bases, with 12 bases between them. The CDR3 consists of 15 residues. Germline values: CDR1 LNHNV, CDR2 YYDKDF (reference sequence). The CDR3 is CATSRRTASTDTQYF. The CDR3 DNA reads TGTGCCACCAGCCGACGGACAGCCAGCACAGATACGCAGTATTTT.

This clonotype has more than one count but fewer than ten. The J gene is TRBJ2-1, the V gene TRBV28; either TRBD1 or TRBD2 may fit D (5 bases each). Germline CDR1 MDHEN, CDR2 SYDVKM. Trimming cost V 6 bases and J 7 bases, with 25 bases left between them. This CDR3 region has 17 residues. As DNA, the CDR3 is TGTGCCAGCAGACCTCTCGACGGGACCCCTTCGGATAATGAGCAGTTCTTC. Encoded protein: CASRPLDGTPSDNEQFF. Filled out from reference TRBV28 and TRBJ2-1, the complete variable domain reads DVKVTQSSRYLVKRTGEKVFLECVQDMDHENMFWYRQDPGLGLRLIYFSYDVKMKEKGDIPEGYSVSREKKERFSLILESASTNQTSMYLCASRPLDGTPSDNEQFFGPGTRLTVL.

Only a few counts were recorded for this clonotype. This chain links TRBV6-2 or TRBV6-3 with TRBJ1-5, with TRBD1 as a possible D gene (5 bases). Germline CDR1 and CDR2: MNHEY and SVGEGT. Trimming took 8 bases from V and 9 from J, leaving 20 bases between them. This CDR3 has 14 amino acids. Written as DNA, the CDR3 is TGTGCCAGCTGGGCCATGGACACCGAAGGGCCCCAGCATTTT. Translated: CASWAMDTEGPQHF.

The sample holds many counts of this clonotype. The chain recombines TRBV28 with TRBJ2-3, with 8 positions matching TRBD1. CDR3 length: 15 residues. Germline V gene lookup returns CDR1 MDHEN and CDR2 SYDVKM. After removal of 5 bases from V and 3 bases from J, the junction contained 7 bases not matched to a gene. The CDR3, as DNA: TGTGCCAGCAGTCCTCGACAGGGGCGGACAGATACGCAGTATTTT. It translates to CASSPRQGRTDTQYF.

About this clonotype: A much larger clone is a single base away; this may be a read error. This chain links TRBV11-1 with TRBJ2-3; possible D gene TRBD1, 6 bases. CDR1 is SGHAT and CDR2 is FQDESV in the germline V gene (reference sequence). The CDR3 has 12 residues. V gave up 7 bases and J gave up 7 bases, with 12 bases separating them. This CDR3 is CASNSDSYTQYF. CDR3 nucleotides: TGTGCCAGCAACTCGGACAGTTATACGCAGTATTTT.

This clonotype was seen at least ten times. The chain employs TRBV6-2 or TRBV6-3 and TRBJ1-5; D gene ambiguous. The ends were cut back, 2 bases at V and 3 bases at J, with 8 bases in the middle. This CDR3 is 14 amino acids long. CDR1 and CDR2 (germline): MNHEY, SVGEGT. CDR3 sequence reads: CASSYGPVNQPQHF. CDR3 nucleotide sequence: TGTGCCAGCAGTTACGGGCCAGTCAATCAGCCCCAGCATTTT.